This is a list of T cell receptor beta chains from one sample in a study of shared T cell receptors in the human thymus. Some clones are missing from TCRdb's copy, which holds only in-frame ones; the method was immunoSEQ multiplex PCR. The sample carries about 500,000 clones, roughly 74% recorded once. The sample was also linked to a second study, of human thymus T cells.

Sequencing used thymocytes. Every receptor here comes from a boy younger than two with a congenital heart defect. The CDR3 runs from the conserved cysteine through the conserved F or W. D genes are given only for firm matches. Not all rows give a size; the values are once, few, many and, for expanded clones, a class.

d_gene	j_gene	v_gene	abundance	CDR3aa	CDR3nt
-	TRBJ1-3	TRBV5-5	-	CASSLGPTGSGNTIYF	TGTGCCAGCAGCTTGGGCCCCACGGGATCTGGAAACACCATATATTTT
TRBD1	TRBJ1-3	TRBV4-3	few	CASSQDGDRGDTIYF	TGCGCCAGCAGCCAAGATGGGGACAGGGGGGACACCATATATTTT
TRBD1	TRBJ1-1	TRBV7-9	-	CASSLSGTGREGDTEAFF	TGTGCCAGCAGTCTCTCCGGGACAGGGAGAGAGGGTGACACTGAAGCTTTCTTT
-	TRBJ2-5	TRBV6-4	-	CASSDDSLETQYF	TGTGCCAGCAGTGACGACTCCCTGGAGACCCAGTACTTC
-	TRBJ2-3	TRBV6-5	-	CASSSRERRDTQYF	TGTGCCAGCAGTTCCCGGGAAAGAAGAGATACGCAGTATTTT
TRBD2	TRBJ2-7	TRBV11-2	-	CASSSLWTSGRGEQYF	TGTGCCAGCAGCTCTCTCTGGACTAGCGGTCGGGGGGAGCAGTACTTC
TRBD1	TRBJ1-5	TRBV5-1	-	CASSLARGTGQPQHF	TGCGCCAGCAGCTTGGCCCGGGGGACAGGTCAGCCCCAGCATTTT
-	TRBJ2-7	TRBV6-1	-	CATPASGSYEQYF	TGTGCCACCCCAGCCTCCGGGAGCTACGAGCAGTACTTC
TRBD2	TRBJ2-1	TRBV5-5	-	CASSAYLAGPYNEQFF	TGTGCCAGCAGCGCCTACCTAGCGGGCCCCTACAATGAGCAGTTCTTC
TRBD2	TRBJ2-1	TRBV2	once	CASSVPPGLAGEEGSYNEQFF	TGTGCCAGCAGTGTTCCTCCGGGACTAGCGGGAGAAGAGGGGTCCTACAATGAGCAGTTCTTC
TRBD1	TRBJ1-4	TRBV4-2	-	CASSQRDRAGEGLFF	TGTGCCAGCAGCCAGAGGGACAGGGCTGGAGAAGGACTGTTTTTT
TRBD2	TRBJ2-3	TRBV15	-	CATSRTGRGTDTQYF	TGTGCCACCAGCAGGACCGGGAGGGGCACAGATACGCAGTATTTT
-	TRBJ1-3	TRBV2	few	CASSESVTTGNTIYF	TGTGCCAGCAGTGAATCGGTCACCACGGGAAACACCATATATTTT
-	TRBJ1-3	TRBV5-4	-	CASSLVRGKVTGGNTIYF	TGTGCCAGCAGCTTGGTCAGGGGAAAAGTGACTGGAGGAAACACCATATATTTT
-	TRBJ2-7	TRBV11-1	once	CASSPRTGSYEQYF	TGTGCCAGCAGCCCCCGGACTGGCTCCTACGAGCAGTACTTC
TRBD2	TRBJ2-7	TRBV11-3	-	CASSCRRLAESYEQYF	TGTGCCAGCAGCTGCCGAAGACTAGCGGAATCCTACGAGCAGTACTTC
-	TRBJ2-4	TRBV7-2	-	CASSSGLAKNIQYF	TGTGCCAGCAGCTCCGGTCTCGCCAAAAACATTCAGTACTTC
TRBD2	TRBJ2-1	TRBV28	-	CASSPRASGHNEQFF	TGTGCCAGCAGCCCCAGGGCTAGCGGGCACAATGAGCAGTTCTTC
TRBD1	TRBJ1-2	TRBV14	-	CASSHGTGAYGYTF	TGTGCCAGCAGCCATGGGACAGGGGCCTATGGCTACACCTTC
-	TRBJ2-3	TRBV18	-	CASSPPNTLAESTDTQYF	TGTGCCAGCTCACCACCGAATACACTAGCCGAATCCACAGATACGCAGTATTTT
-	TRBJ2-1	TRBV6-5	-	CASSYVSEDSYNEQFF	TGTGCCAGCAGTTACGTGAGCGAAGATTCCTACAATGAGCAGTTCTTC
-	TRBJ2-5	TRBV4-1	-	CASSQTESGITRCGTQYF	TGCGCCAGCAGCCAAACCGAGTCGGGGATAACCCGTTGTGGGACCCAGTACTTC
-	TRBJ1-5	TRBV7-9	-	CASSLDTVNQPQHF	TGTGCCAGCAGCTTAGATACGGTAAATCAGCCCCAGCATTTT
TRBD2	TRBJ2-5	TRBV29-1	-	CSVDPDSLAGTKTQYF	TGCAGCGTTGACCCGGACAGCCTAGCGGGAACTAAGACCCAGTACTTC
TRBD1	TRBJ1-5	TRBV7-9	-	CASSAGGTVSNQPQHF	TGTGCCAGCAGCGCCGGAGGGACAGTCAGCAATCAGCCCCAGCATTTT
-	TRBJ2-7	TRBV11-2	-	CASSGLRDYEQYF	TGTGCCAGCAGTGGTCTTAGAGACTACGAGCAGTACTTC
TRBD1	TRBJ2-2	TRBV29-1	-	CSGWTGDTGELFF	TGCAGCGGGTGGACAGGAGACACCGGGGAGCTGTTTTTT
-	TRBJ2-7	TRBV11-3	-	CASSLGPRGAYEQYF	TGTGCCAGCAGCTTAGGCCCCAGGGGAGCCTACGAGCAGTACTTC
TRBD2	TRBJ2-7	TRBV9	-	CASSVKAAVGLAALHEQYF	TGTGCCAGCAGCGTAAAGGCAGCGGTGGGACTAGCGGCCCTCCACGAGCAGTACTTC
-	TRBJ2-7	TRBV4-3	-	CASSQDENSTYEQYF	TGCGCCAGCAGCCAAGACGAAAACAGCACCTACGAGCAGTACTTC
TRBD2	TRBJ2-4	TRBV5-1	-	CASSQGVDGSGSGIQYF	TGCGCCAGCAGCCAAGGGGTGGATGGTAGCGGGAGTGGCATTCAGTACTTC
TRBD1	TRBJ2-7	TRBV5-1	-	CASSLGVWYGDRGPYEQYF	TGCGCCAGCAGCCTGGGGGTATGGTATGGGGACAGGGGGCCCTACGAGCAGTACTTC
TRBD1	TRBJ2-4	TRBV4-3	-	CASSEGRDRRLAKNIQYF	TGCGCCAGCAGCGAAGGCCGGGACAGGCGGCTAGCCAAAAACATTCAGTACTTC
-	TRBJ2-7	TRBV4-3	-	CASSQRRGGTALGEQYF	TGCGCCAGCAGCCAAAGAAGGGGGGGGACTGCCTTGGGGGAGCAGTACTTC
TRBD2	TRBJ2-6	TRBV28	-	CASSLWPKGRLAKTSGANVLTF	TGTGCCAGCAGTTTATGGCCGAAGGGAAGACTAGCGAAGACCTCTGGGGCCAACGTCCTGACTTTC
TRBD1	TRBJ2-7	TRBV6-6	once	CASSWGQVYEQYF	TGTGCCAGCAGCTGGGGACAGGTATACGAGCAGTACTTC
TRBD1	TRBJ2-5	TRBV29-1	-	CSVKGGQGALETQYF	TGCAGCGTGAAGGGGGGACAGGGGGCGCTTGAGACCCAGTACTTC
TRBD1	TRBJ2-3	TRBV30	-	CAWSVVTGVKDTQYF	TGTGCCTGGAGTGTTGTGACAGGGGTCAAAGATACGCAGTATTTT
TRBD2	TRBJ2-7	TRBV25-1	-	CASRRSKLAGAYEQYF	TGTGCCAGCAGAAGATCTAAACTAGCGGGCGCCTACGAGCAGTACTTC
TRBD1	TRBJ1-2	TRBV6-1	-	CASSPGDSSGYTF	TGTGCCAGCAGCCCAGGGGACAGCTCCGGCTACACCTTC
TRBD2	TRBJ2-3	TRBV5-1	few	CASSRTSDTTDTQYF	TGCGCCAGCAGCCGGACTAGCGACACCACAGATACGCAGTATTTT